This TCR beta chain was sequenced for a study of blood T cell repertoires in COVID-19. In its sample, this clone was seen a few times. Some clones are missing from TCRdb's copy, which holds only in-frame ones; the method was immunoSEQ multiplex PCR. This table holds approximately 180,000 clones, roughly 77% found once. Trimming pared 7 bases from V and 0 bases from J, leaving 4 bases between. Germline values: CDR1 MGHDK, CDR2 SYGVNS. This CDR3 spans 13 amino acids. Sequenced material: PBMCs or T cells enriched from blood (not recorded which). This chain connects TRBV25-1 to TRBJ2-6, with no clear D. The TCR originated in a woman aged 45-59 years with acute COVID-19. The CDR3 sequence: CASIDSGANVLTF. CDR3 in DNA: TGTGCCAGCATAGACTCTGGGGCCAACGTCCTGACTTTC.